These 20 T cell receptor beta chains were sequenced from one sample in a study of OX40 agonist ivuxolimab in advanced cancers. TCRdb keeps only in-frame clones here, not all; method: immunoSEQ multiplex PCR. The table lists 45,000 to 55,000 clones, about 85% of them singletons. Material: CD4+ or CD8+ T cells sorted from blood, obtained in a trial of the OX40 agonist ivuxolimab. The receptors shown here come from an adult with an advanced solid tumor such as melanoma, head and neck, liver or kidney cancer.

This clone appeared a few times. V usage is TRBV2 and J usage is TRBJ2-5, with a tentative D call TRBD1 (7 bases). Germline lookup yields CDR1 SNHLY and CDR2 FYNNEI. V gave up 11 bases and J gave up 5 bases, with 15 bases separating them. The CDR3 runs 12 residues. The CDR3: CAEGGQWETQYF. The CDR3 DNA sequence: TGTGCCGAGGGGGGACAGTGGGAGACCCAGTACTTC.

The chain joins TRBV18 to TRBJ1-2; 9 bases align to TRBD1. CDR1 is KGHSH, CDR2 LQKENI, per germline. With V trimmed by 4 bases and J by 2 bases, 5 bases remained unmatched. This CDR3 has 15 residues. CDR3 in amino acids: CASSLDRGMNYGYTF. CDR3 coding DNA: TGTGCCAGCTCACTCGACAGGGGGATGAACTATGGCTACACCTTC.

The chain has TRBV9 and TRBJ2-5; no clear D. V shed 0 bases and J shed 3 bases, with 9 bases lying between them. CDR1 is SGDLS and CDR2 is YYNGEE in the germline V gene. CDR3 length: 14 amino acids. The CDR3: CASSVGPLKETQYF. The CDR3 coding sequence is TGTGCCAGCAGCGTAGGTCCCCTAAAAGAGACCCAGTACTTC.

This clone was seen a single time. This chain connects TRBV5-4 to TRBJ2-4; D gene ambiguous. Germline CDR1 and CDR2: SGHNT and YYREEE (reference sequence). The CDR3 is 13 amino acids. V was clipped by 4 bases and J by 7 bases, with 12 bases between them. The CDR3 loop reads CASSLTMGNIQYF. The CDR3 DNA follows: TGTGCCAGCAGCCTAACCATGGGCAACATTCAGTACTTC.

This chain uses TRBV5-4 with TRBJ2-3; D is undetermined. Germline loops: CDR1 SGHNT, CDR2 YYREEE (reference sequence). V lost 4 bases and J 3 bases, leaving 9 bases between the germline ends. The CDR3 sequence is 13 residues long. This chain's CDR3 is CASSPKGTDTQYF. In nucleotides, the CDR3 is TGTGCCAGCAGCCCGAAGGGAACAGATACGCAGTATTTT.

The chain carries TRBV19 and TRBJ2-7; D unclear. V lost 1 base and J 2 bases, leaving 12 bases between the germline ends. Germline assignment: CDR1 LNHDA and CDR2 SQIVND (reference sequence). The length of the CDR3 is 15 residues. CDR3 sequence (DNA): TGTGCCAGTAGTATAGGGGCAGGTTTCACCTACGAGCAGTACTTC. It translates to CASSIGAGFTYEQYF. The full variable domain, completed using reference TRBV19 and TRBJ2-7, is DGGITQSPKYLFRKEGQNVTLSCEQNLNHDAMYWYRQDPGQGLRLIYYSQIVNDFQKGDIAEGYSVSREKKESFPLTVTSAQKNPTAFYLCASSIGAGFTYEQYFGPGTRLTVT.

This chain links TRBV27 with TRBJ1-1; D might be TRBD1 (5 bases). Trimming stripped 1 base from V and 4 bases from J, with 19 bases between. The germline CDR1 and CDR2 sequences are MNHEY and SMNVEV (reference sequence). The CDR3 consists of 17 residues. The CDR3 DNA reads as TGTGCCAGCAGTTTATGGACACGGGGAGGCATGGGCACTGAAGCTTTCTTT. This gives the protein CASSLWTRGGMGTEAFF.

This CDR3 is CASSQVTGRGPDEQYF. Written as DNA, the CDR3 is TGCGCCAGCAGCCAAGTAACCGGGAGGGGGCCCGACGAGCAGTACTTC. This rearrangement joins TRBV4-1 to TRBJ2-7; a weak D match, TRBD2 (8 bases). The CDR3 is made up of 16 amino acids. CDR1 and CDR2 from the germline V gene are MGHRA and YSYEKL. Trimming removed 1 base from V and 5 bases from J, with 18 bases in between.

The chain uses TRBV5-8 and TRBJ2-7; TRBD1 aligns across 9 bases. V lost 4 bases, J lost 3 bases, and 8 bases stayed unmatched. The CDR3 covers 15 residues. The germline gives CDR1 SGHTS, CDR2 YDEGEE. The CDR3 spells CASSLQGAQYYEQYF. In nucleotides, the CDR3 is TGTGCCAGCAGCCTACAGGGGGCTCAATACTACGAGCAGTACTTC.

The chain couples TRBV5-5 to TRBJ1-2; maybe TRBD1 (5 bases). Trimming left V 1 base short and J 6 bases short, with 16 bases between. There are 15 residues in the CDR3. Germline CDR1 is SGHKS and CDR2 is YYEKEE (reference sequence). The CDR3 DNA is TGTGCCAGCAGCTTGCACAACACCGGGGCCGATGGCTACACCTTC. It encodes CASSLHNTGADGYTF.

The J gene is TRBJ2-5, the V gene TRBV5-6; TRBD2 might be the D (8 bases). The V end lost 4 bases, the J end lost 1 base, and 17 bases lay between the germline ends. Per the germline V gene, CDR1 is SGHDT and CDR2 is YYEEEE. The CDR3 length is 16 residues. Here the CDR3 reads CASSREGAGLQETQYF. As DNA, the CDR3 is TGTGCCAGCAGCCGGGAGGGGGCGGGCCTCCAAGAGACCCAGTACTTC.

This sequence joins TRBV2 and TRBJ1-5; D remains unclear. Germline V gives CDR1 SNHLY, CDR2 FYNNEI. The CDR3 consists of 14 residues. V lost 2 bases and J lost 6, with 11 bases in between. The CDR3, as DNA: TGTGCCAGCAGTGAAAAGGTTACTACTCAGCCCCAGCATTTT. It is translated as CASSEKVTTQPQHF. Complete variable domain (other parts from reference TRBV2 and TRBJ1-5): EPEVTQTPSHQVTQMGQEVILRCVPISNHLYFYWYRQILGQKVEFLVSFYNNEISEKSEIFDDQFSVERPDGSNFTLKIRSTKLEDSAMYFCASSEKVTTQPQHFGDGTRLSIL.

This clone was seen a handful of times. The chain combines TRBV21-1 with TRBJ1-5; the tabulated D call, TRBD1, remains unverified against the DNA. TRBV21-1 is a recognized pseudogene. The CDR3 runs 14 residues. In DNA form, the CDR3 reads TGTGCCAGCAGCACCGACAGGGCCTGGCAGCCCCAGCATTTT. Translating it yields CASSTDRAWQPQHF.

The rearrangement uses TRBV10-3 and TRBJ2-7, with D tentatively TRBD2 (5 bases). The germline V gene has CDR1 ENHRY and CDR2 SYGVKD. There are 12 residues in the CDR3. V lost 8 bases and J lost 6, with 14 bases in between. The CDR3 is CAIGIAEGEQYF. CDR3 DNA: TGTGCCATCGGAATAGCCGAGGGCGAGCAGTACTTC.

V is TRBV28 and J is TRBJ1-1; weak D call: TRBD1 (6 bases). CDR3 size: 16 residues. Trimming cost V 5 bases and J 5 bases, with 21 bases left between them. Germline V gene sequence: CDR1 MDHEN, CDR2 SYDVKM. The CDR3 loop reads CASSTPWGRGQTEAFF. CDR3 in DNA: TGTGCCAGCAGTACCCCCTGGGGCCGGGGGCAAACTGAAGCTTTCTTT.

V and J are TRBV5-5 and TRBJ2-1, with D hard to call. The CDR3 consists of 15 residues. V shed 0 bases and J shed 2 bases, with 9 bases lying between them. Germline CDR1 reads SGHKS; CDR2 reads YYEKEE (reference sequence). This chain's CDR3 is CASSLGTGPYNEQFF. For the CDR3, the DNA is TGTGCCAGCAGCTTGGGAACGGGTCCCTACAATGAGCAGTTCTTC.

The V and J genes are TRBV7-9 and TRBJ2-3; D is ambiguous. CDR3 length: 13 residues. The ends were cut back, 3 bases at V and 2 bases at J, with 6 bases in the middle. The germline CDR1 and CDR2 sequences are SEHNR and FQNEAQ (reference sequence). CDR3 in DNA: TGTGCCAGCAGCTTGAGTGTCACAGATACGCAGTATTTT. Translation: CASSLSVTDTQYF.

The CDR3 DNA is TGTGCCAGCTCACAAGGGACAGGTGGCTCCTACGAGCAGTACTTC. Protein product: CASSQGTGGSYEQYF. The chain carries TRBV18 and TRBJ2-7, with 8 bases identical to TRBD1. With V trimmed by 4 bases and J by 0 bases, 5 bases remained unmatched. CDR3 length: 15 amino acids. The germline V gene has CDR1 KGHSH and CDR2 LQKENI. The full variable domain, with the rest looked up from reference TRBV18 and TRBJ2-7, is NAGVMQNPRHLVRRRGQEARLRCSPMKGHSHVYWYRQLPEEGLKFMVYLQKENIIDESGMPKERFSAEFPKEGPSILRIQQVVRGDSAAYFCASSQGTGGSYEQYFGPGTRLTVT.

The chain joins TRBV29-1 to TRBJ2-7; maybe TRBD1 (6 bases). Germline CDR1 is SQVTM and CDR2 is ANQGSEA. Between the trimmed V and J ends, which lost 7 bases and 6 bases, there was a span of 16 bases. This CDR3 is built from 12 residues. The chain's CDR3 is CSANRQGSEQYF. The DNA of the CDR3 is TGCAGCGCTAATAGGCAGGGGAGCGAGCAGTACTTC.

The rearrangement joins TRBV7-2 to TRBJ2-7; TRBD1 aligns across 9 bases. The germline V gene encodes CDR1 SGHTA and CDR2 FQGNSA. The J segment lost 6 bases and the V segment lost 6 bases, leaving 6 bases of the junction unmatched. CDR3 size: 13 residues. The CDR3 here is CASRGTGRSEQYF. The CDR3 DNA reads as TGTGCCAGCAGAGGGACAGGGAGGAGCGAGCAGTACTTC.